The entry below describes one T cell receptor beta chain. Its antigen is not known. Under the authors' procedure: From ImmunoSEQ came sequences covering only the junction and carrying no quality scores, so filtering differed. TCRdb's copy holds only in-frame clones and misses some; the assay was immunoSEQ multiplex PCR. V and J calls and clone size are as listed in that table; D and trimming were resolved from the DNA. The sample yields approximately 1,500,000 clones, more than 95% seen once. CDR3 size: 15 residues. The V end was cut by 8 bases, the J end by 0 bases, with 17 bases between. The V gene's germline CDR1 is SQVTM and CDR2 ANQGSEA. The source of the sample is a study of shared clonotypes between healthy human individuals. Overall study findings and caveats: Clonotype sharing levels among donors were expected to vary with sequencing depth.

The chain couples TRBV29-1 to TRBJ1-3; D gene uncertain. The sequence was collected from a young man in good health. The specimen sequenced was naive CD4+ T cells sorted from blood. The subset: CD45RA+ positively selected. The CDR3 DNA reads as TGCAGCCTTCCTCGCCCCCCCAACTCTGGAAACACCATATATTTT. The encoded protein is CSLPRPPNSGNTIYF.